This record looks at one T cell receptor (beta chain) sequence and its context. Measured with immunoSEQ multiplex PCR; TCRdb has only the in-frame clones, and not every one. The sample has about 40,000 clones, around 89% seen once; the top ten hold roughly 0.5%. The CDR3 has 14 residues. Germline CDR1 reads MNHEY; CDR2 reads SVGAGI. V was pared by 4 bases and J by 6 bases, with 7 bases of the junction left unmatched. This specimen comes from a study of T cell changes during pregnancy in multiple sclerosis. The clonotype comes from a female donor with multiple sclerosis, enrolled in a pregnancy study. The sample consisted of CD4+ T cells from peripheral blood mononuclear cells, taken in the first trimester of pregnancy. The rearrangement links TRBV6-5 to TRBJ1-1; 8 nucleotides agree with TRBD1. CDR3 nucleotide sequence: TGTGCCAGCAGTTTCGGACAGGGTAGCTCTGAAGCTTTCTTT. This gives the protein CASSFGQGSSEAFF.